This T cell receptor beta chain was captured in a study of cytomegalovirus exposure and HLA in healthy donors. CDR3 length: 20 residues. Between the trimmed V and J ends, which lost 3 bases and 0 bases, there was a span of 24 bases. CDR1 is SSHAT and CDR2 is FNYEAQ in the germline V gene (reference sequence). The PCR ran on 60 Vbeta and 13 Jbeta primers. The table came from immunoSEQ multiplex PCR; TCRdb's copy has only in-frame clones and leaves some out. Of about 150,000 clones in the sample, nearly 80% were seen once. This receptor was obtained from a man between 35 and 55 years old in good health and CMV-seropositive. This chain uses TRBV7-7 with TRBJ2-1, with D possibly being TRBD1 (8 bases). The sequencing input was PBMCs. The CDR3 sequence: CASSLGGGQVGLVSYNEQFF. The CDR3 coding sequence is TGTGCCAGCAGCTTGGGGGGGGGACAGGTAGGACTAGTCTCCTACAATGAGCAGTTCTTC.